What follows are 11 T cell receptor beta chains derived from one specimen sequenced in a study of T-cell memory formation after mild COVID-19. TCRdb reprocessed the 5' RACE reads via MiXCR and lists one record per CDR3 protein. The sample yields around 300,000 distinct CDR3 sequences, roughly 13% seen once. Source material: PBMCs or a T cell subset sorted from them (not recorded which). The source of these receptors is a young man who had mild COVID-19 (a few samples of this study predate the infection). Cell type and time point are not known.

In its sample, this clonotype was seen a few times. The gene calls are TRBV15 and TRBJ1-5; 7 nucleotides agree with TRBD1. CDR1 is LNHNV, CDR2 YYDKDF, per germline (reference sequence). Unmatched junction bases numbered 10, after V lost 4 bases and J lost 1 base. The CDR3 extends over 17 amino acids. The CDR3: CATSTLGQVDSNQPQHF. CDR3 coding DNA: TGTGCCACCAGCACCCTAGGACAGGTCGACAGCAATCAGCCCCAGCATTTT. Drawing the rest from reference TRBV15 and TRBJ1-5, the complete variable domain is DAMVIQNPRYQVTQFGKPVTLSCSQTLNHNVMYWYQQKSSQAPKLLFHYYDKDFNNEADTPDNFQSRRPNTSFCFLDIRSPGLGDTAMYLCATSTLGQVDSNQPQHFGDGTRLSIL.

This clonotype was detected a few times. The V and J genes are TRBV24-1 and TRBJ2-1, with D tentatively TRBD2 (5 bases). This CDR3 is 16 amino acids long. V lost 0 bases to trimming and J lost 0 bases, with 8 bases between them. CDR1 is KGHDR and CDR2 is SFDVKD in the germline V gene. CDR3 sequence: CATSDLRESSYNEQFF. CDR3 bases: TGTGCCACCAGTGATTTGAGGGAGAGCTCCTACAATGAGCAGTTCTTC.

The rearrangement joins TRBV4-2 to TRBJ2-1; 14 positions match TRBD2. V dropped 6 bases and J dropped 4; count of bases not matched to a gene: 5. CDR3 length equals 16 residues. The germline V gene encodes CDR1 LGHNA and CDR2 YNFKEQ. This chain's CDR3 is CASRWTSGGLYNEQFF. The CDR3 nucleotides are TGTGCCAGCAGATGGACTAGCGGGGGGTTATACAATGAGCAGTTCTTC.

The table lists this clonotype with a few counts. The chain is built from TRBV20-1 and TRBJ1-5; D unclear. This CDR3 region has 17 residues. The germline gives CDR1 DFQATT, CDR2 SNEGSKA (reference sequence). V gave up 0 bases and J gave up 0 bases, with 15 bases separating them. For the CDR3, the DNA is TGCAGTGCTAGAGATGGCGGGAGGGTCTATAGCAATCAGCCCCAGCATTTT. This gives the protein CSARDGGRVYSNQPQHF.

The chain combines TRBV7-2 with TRBJ2-3, with TRBD2 identical over 11 bases. With V trimmed by 5 bases and J by 3 bases, 7 bases remained unmatched. In germline, CDR1 is SGHTA, CDR2 FQGNSA. The CDR3 sequence is 16 residues long. The CDR3 sequence: CASSKPTSGGTDTQYF. The DNA for the CDR3 is TGTGCCAGCAGCAAACCCACTAGCGGGGGTACAGATACGCAGTATTTT.

This clonotype was observed many times. The genes are TRBV6-2 or TRBV6-3 and TRBJ2-1; the D is unclear. Germline V gene data show CDR1 as MNHEY and CDR2 as SVGEGT. The length of the CDR3 is 12 residues. V lost 6 bases to trimming and J lost 10 bases, with 13 bases between them. The CDR3 is CASSPSGREQFF. DNA of the CDR3: TGTGCCAGCAGCCCCTCGGGCCGGGAGCAGTTCTTC.

This chain uses TRBV18 with TRBJ1-1, with a weak D call TRBD1 (5 bases). The length of the CDR3 is 14 residues. With 0 bases removed from V and 3 bases from J, the gap between germline ends came to 8 bases. Germline V gene lookup returns CDR1 KGHSH and CDR2 LQKENI. CDR3 nucleotides: TGTGCCAGCTCACCACCTGGGGGATACACTGAAGCTTTCTTT. Residues: CASSPPGGYTEAFF.

This clonotype has only a few counts. This chain connects TRBV9 to TRBJ2-3; maybe TRBD1 (6 bases). V was trimmed by 3 bases and J by 6 bases, leaving 8 bases between them. CDR1 and CDR2 from the germline V gene are SGDLS and YYNGEE. CDR3 length: 12 amino acids. CDR3 loop: CASSADSDTQYF. In DNA form, the CDR3 reads TGTGCCAGCAGCGCGGACAGTGATACGCAGTATTTT.

The chain joins TRBV6-5 to TRBJ2-7, with D perhaps being TRBD1 or TRBD2 (6 bases each). This CDR3 is built from 14 residues. Germline CDR1 MNHEY, CDR2 SVGAGI. Trimming removed 7 bases from V and 4 bases from J, with 17 bases in between. CDR3 bases: TGTGCCAGCAAGAGAGGAGGGACACGGTACGAGCAGTACTTC. Translating it yields CASKRGGTRYEQYF.

This clonotype was recorded many times. V and J are TRBV15 and TRBJ2-5, with TRBD2 matching 11 bases. The CDR3 has 13 amino acids. CDR1 is LNHNV, CDR2 YYDKDF, per germline (reference sequence). The ends lost 6 bases at V and 3 bases at J; junction bases unmatched: 0. The CDR3 coding sequence is TGTGCCACCAGACTAGCGGGGGAAGAGACCCAGTACTTC. This gives the protein CATRLAGEETQYF.

This clonotype was seen at least ten times. This chain joins TRBV20-1 and TRBJ2-3; D unresolved. Germline CDR1 is DFQATT and CDR2 is SNEGSKA (reference sequence). The germline V and J ends were trimmed by 2 bases and 3 bases, with 3 bases remaining between them. The CDR3 is 11 residues long. The CDR3 coding sequence is TGCAGTGCTAGATCAACAGATACGCAGTATTTT. Its protein product is CSARSTDTQYF.